This T cell receptor (beta chain) was sequenced during a study of blood T cells in healthy people across ages. A second PCR, run for about 6 to 11 cycles, used a sample-barcoded 5' primer plus a J-beta primer mix. Each cDNA molecule carried a tag from a template-switch adaptor that contained 12 random nucleotides. Using its own MiXCR run on the 5' RACE reads, TCRdb lists one record per CDR3 protein. The sample includes approximately 700,000 distinct CDR3 sequences, roughly 32% of them seen just once. The CDR3 loop spans 10 amino acids. Trimming shortened V by 6 bases and J by 4 bases, and 4 bases separated the two germline ends. Germline CDR1 reads DFQATT; CDR2 reads SNEGSKA (reference sequence).

The receptor was derived from a woman aged 80 or older in good health. Material for sequencing was blood. The gene calls are TRBV20-1 and TRBJ1-5; D gene ambiguous. CDR3 loop: CSAGNQPQHF. In DNA, the CDR3 is TGCAGTGCCGGAAATCAGCCCCAGCATTTT.